Listed here are 30 T cell receptor beta chains from one sample, sequenced in a study of T-cell reconstitution after alpha-beta-depleted transplantation in children (TCRdb year 2016). The sample's treatment or condition label, in plain terms: allogeneic hematopoietic cell transplantation with graft depleted of TCRalphabeta T cells and CD19 B cells. The receptor library was made with PCR. Sequencing took place on an Illumina HiSeq 2500. TCR library preparation used molecular barcoding, with unique molecular identifiers applied to normalize quantification of the TCRbeta repertoire. Through fastp at Q25 and MiXCR, TCRdb rebuilt clones from the public reads, retaining in-frame beta chains. Under each unique CDR3 protein, matching rows form one entry showing the most common genes and DNA. The sample table records roughly 110,000 distinct CDR3 sequences; approximately 10% of these occur just once. Clones ranked in the top ten supply less than 40% of the sample.

The source material was PBMCs, sampled before TCRalphabeta/CD19-depleted stem cell transplant. The receptors were sampled from a boy aged 2-15 years with acute lymphoblastic leukemia, due to receive a stem cell transplant.

The table lists this clonotype with a few counts. The chain employs TRBV20-1 and TRBJ2-3; 7 bases align to TRBD1. Germline loops: CDR1 DFQATT, CDR2 SNEGSKA (reference sequence). V was clipped by 2 bases and J by 7 bases; unmatched bases: 6. This CDR3 is 13 amino acids long. For the CDR3, the DNA is TGCAGTGCTAGACACGGGACAGATAATACGCAGTATTTT. It encodes CSARHGTDNTQYF.

In this sample, this clonotype turned up many times. The chain is built from TRBV11-1 and TRBJ2-1, with 8 bases that match TRBD2. The V gene's germline CDR1 is SGHAT and CDR2 FQDESV (reference sequence). The J segment lost 6 bases and the V segment lost 5 bases, leaving 21 bases of the junction unmatched. The CDR3 runs 19 residues. The CDR3 reads CASSTTRPSGREARNEQFF. The CDR3 DNA reads as TGTGCCAGCAGCACGACGCGTCCCTCCGGGCGGGAGGCCCGCAATGAGCAGTTCTTC.

This chain connects TRBV12-3 or TRBV12-4 to TRBJ1-4; D is uncertain. Trimming pared 6 bases from V and 6 bases from J, leaving 14 bases between. This CDR3 has 14 amino acids. The CDR3 nucleotides read TGTGCCAGCAGCATGGGCCTACCGGATGAAAAACTGTTTTTT. Residues: CASSMGLPDEKLFF.

V usage is TRBV7-9 and J usage is TRBJ2-5; perhaps TRBD1 as D (5 bases). The V end lost 1 base, the J end lost 5 bases, and 8 bases lay between the germline ends. The CDR3 totals 13 residues. Germline loops: CDR1 SEHNR, CDR2 FQNEAQ (reference sequence). CDR3 protein: CASSLEGRETQYF. In DNA, the CDR3 is TGTGCCAGCAGCTTAGAGGGGCGGGAGACCCAGTACTTC.

This clonotype was detected only a few times. The CDR3 spells CASSLAAKPEETQYF. CDR3 bases: TGCGCCAGCAGCTTGGCGGCAAAGCCGGAAGAGACCCAGTACTTC. The chain employs TRBV5-1 and TRBJ2-5; D not certain. The germline V gene has CDR1 SGHRS and CDR2 YFSETQ. The CDR3 is made up of 15 amino acids. The V and J ends lost 0 bases and 3 bases respectively, with 12 bases between them.

CDR3 sequence reads: CSVGPDRPEAFF. DNA of the CDR3: TGCAGCGTTGGACCGGACAGGCCTGAAGCTTTCTTT. The rearrangement links TRBV29-1 to TRBJ1-1, with 7 bases matching TRBD1. Per the germline V gene, CDR1 is SQVTM and CDR2 is ANQGSEA. The CDR3 is 12 amino acids. V was clipped by 4 bases and J by 6 bases; unmatched bases: 5.

The rearrangement uses TRBV29-1 and TRBJ2-3; no definite D call. The CDR3 is 13 amino acids. V lost 6 bases, J lost 2 bases, and 12 bases lay in between. Germline-derived CDR1 and CDR2 are SQVTM and ANQGSEA. The CDR3 DNA follows: TGCAGCGTGTCTGCTCTTCACACAGATACGCAGTATTTT. Translating gives CSVSALHTDTQYF.

This clonotype was recorded at least ten times. The DNA for the CDR3 is TGTGCCACCGGGACTAGTCAATCAGATACGCAGTATTTT. This sequence encodes CATGTSQSDTQYF. V is TRBV10-3 and J is TRBJ2-3; 8 bases match TRBD2. This CDR3 has 13 amino acids. Germline values: CDR1 ENHRY, CDR2 SYGVKD. Losses at the gene ends were 10 bases for V and 4 bases for J; bases not matched to a gene: 7.

The rearrangement links TRBV7-9 to TRBJ1-1; D not resolved. CDR3 length: 14 residues. Trimming took off 6 bases at V and 3 bases at J, with 14 bases between the two ends. Germline V gene sequence: CDR1 SEHNR, CDR2 FQNEAQ (reference sequence). CDR3 residues: CASRLTASYTEAFF. The CDR3 nucleotides read TGTGCCAGCAGATTAACAGCGTCTTACACTGAAGCTTTCTTT.

The chain employs TRBV4-2 and TRBJ2-2; the match to TRBD2 covers 7 bases. This CDR3 has 15 amino acids. Germline V gene sequence: CDR1 LGHNA, CDR2 YNFKEQ. Trimming removed 4 bases from V and 3 bases from J; junction bases left unmatched: 5. The CDR3 DNA reads TGTGCCAGCAGCCCAACTAGCGCCTACACCGGGGAGCTGTTTTTT. It specifies CASSPTSAYTGELFF.

This clonotype was counted only a few times. The chain uses TRBV5-1 and TRBJ1-1; 10 nucleotides agree with TRBD1. This CDR3 contains 17 residues. Germline values: CDR1 SGHRS, CDR2 YFSETQ. Germline trimming cut 2 bases from V and 3 bases from J; bases unmatched to any gene: 10. The CDR3 DNA reads as TGCGCCAGCAGCTTTCAAGGACAGGGGGTGTATGACACTGAAGCTTTCTTT. Translation gives CASSFQGQGVYDTEAFF.

At least ten counts were recorded for this clonotype. The chain has TRBV5-6 and TRBJ2-7; TRBD2 matches 8 bases. CDR3 length: 15 amino acids. Germline CDR1 and CDR2: SGHDT and YYEEEE. The J segment lost 3 bases and the V segment lost 4 bases, leaving 9 bases of the junction unmatched. CDR3 protein: CASSPWGLDDYEQYF. CDR3 nucleotide sequence: TGTGCCAGCAGCCCTTGGGGACTAGATGACTACGAGCAGTACTTC.

This clonotype was counted only a few times. This chain links TRBV12-3 or TRBV12-4 with TRBJ2-3; D not resolved. Trimming shortened V by 7 bases and J by 0 bases, and 14 bases separated the two germline ends. This CDR3 has 15 residues. DNA of the CDR3: TGTGCCAGCACTACCCATAGGACCAGCACAGATACGCAGTATTTT. Amino acid sequence: CASTTHRTSTDTQYF.

The chain couples TRBV28 to TRBJ1-1; D is ambiguous. The germline gives CDR1 MDHEN, CDR2 SYDVKM. The CDR3 is made up of 14 amino acids. Between the trimmed V and J ends, which lost 6 bases and 7 bases, there was a span of 18 bases. The CDR3 DNA follows: TGTGCCAGCAGCTTCGCGGCATCGAGTTATGAAGCTTTCTTT. Translation: CASSFAASSYEAFF.

This clonotype was counted at least ten times. The rearrangement uses TRBV29-1 and TRBJ2-5; 7 bases agree with TRBD1. Germline V CDR1 and CDR2: SQVTM, ANQGSEA. J gave up 1 base and V 8 bases, and 7 bases lay outside the gene matches. The CDR3 has 13 residues. CDR3 loop: CSSRDRLQETQYF. Written as DNA, the CDR3 is TGCAGCAGCCGGGACAGACTCCAAGAGACCCAGTACTTC.

This clonotype was seen at least ten times. The chain uses TRBV5-1 and TRBJ1-5; tentatively, D is TRBD1 (6 bases). Germline V gene data show CDR1 as SGHRS and CDR2 as YFSETQ. V was cut by 4 bases and J by 1 base, with 15 bases left in between. CDR3 length equals 16 residues. The DNA of the CDR3 is TGCGCCAGCAGCCCTGGGACGACAGGCAGCAATCAGCCCCAGCATTTT. This codes for CASSPGTTGSNQPQHF.

The chain combines TRBV12-3 or TRBV12-4 with TRBJ1-5, with D uncertain. The V gene lost 3 bases and the J gene lost 5 bases, with 11 bases spanning the gap. The CDR3 loop spans 14 amino acids. Written as DNA, the CDR3 is TGTGCCAGCAGTTTGACGACGGGTTATCAGCCCCAGCATTTT. Its protein product is CASSLTTGYQPQHF.

This clonotype has just a few counts. The V call is TRBV6-6, the J call TRBJ2-1, with D uncertain. CDR3 length equals 13 residues. Germline lookup yields CDR1 MNHNY and CDR2 SVGAGI (reference sequence). V lost 3 bases and J 6 bases, leaving 9 bases between the germline ends. The CDR3 nucleotides are TGTGCCAGCAGTTATTCCGATGGCAATGAGCAGTTCTTC. Its protein is CASSYSDGNEQFF.

V gene TRBV5-1 combines with J gene TRBJ2-1; TRBD2 might be the D (6 bases). The CDR3 sequence is 13 residues long. The V end was cut by 5 bases, the J end by 6 bases, with 12 bases between. Germline V gene lookup returns CDR1 SGHRS and CDR2 YFSETQ. The CDR3 region has the DNA TGCGCCAGCAGGTGGGGGGAGCTCAATGAGCAGTTCTTC. Amino acids: CASRWGELNEQFF.

This chain connects TRBV5-1 to TRBJ2-5; D gene uncertain. The CDR3 totals 13 residues. Looked up from germline, CDR1 is SGHRS and CDR2 is YFSETQ. The V gene lost 6 bases and the J gene lost 5 bases, with 14 bases spanning the gap. The CDR3, as DNA: TGCGCCAGCAATCCAGGAGATAAGGAGACCCAGTACTTC. This codes for CASNPGDKETQYF.

The chain is built from TRBV10-3 and TRBJ1-1; unclear D gene. From germline, CDR1 is ENHRY and CDR2 SYGVKD. Trimming shortened V by 0 bases and J by 7 bases, and 9 bases separated the two germline ends. The CDR3 is 13 residues long. Here the CDR3 DNA reads TGTGCCATCAGTGAGTCAGGAGGAATTGAAGCTTTCTTT. It specifies CAISESGGIEAFF.

The chain joins TRBV7-2 to TRBJ2-7; D is uncertain. V lost 0 bases to trimming and J lost 6 bases, with 18 bases between them. Germline CDR1 and CDR2: SGHTA and FQGNSA. The CDR3 has 16 amino acids. The CDR3 region is CASSLAQVLVPGEQYF. The DNA of the CDR3 is TGTGCCAGCAGCTTAGCGCAAGTGCTAGTACCTGGCGAGCAGTACTTC. Variable domain in full (rest from reference TRBV7-2 and TRBJ2-7): GAGVSQSPSNKVTEKGKDVELRCDPISGHTALYWYRQSLGQGLEFLIYFQGNSAPDKSGLPSDRFSAERTGGSVSTLTIQRTQQEDSAVYLCASSLAQVLVPGEQYFGPGTRLTVT.

The rearrangement uses TRBV27 and TRBJ2-7; a weak D match, TRBD2 (6 bases). The CDR3 has 15 amino acids. Germline assignment: CDR1 MNHEY and CDR2 SMNVEV (reference sequence). Trimming removed 6 bases from V and 5 bases from J, with 20 bases in between. Here the CDR3 reads CASSPGTLLGNEQYF. CDR3 bases: TGTGCCAGCAGCCCCGGGACTCTCCTGGGAAACGAGCAGTACTTC.

This clonotype was seen more than once but under ten times. J is TRBJ2-7 and V is TRBV11-1; D may correspond to TRBD1 or TRBD2 (5 bases each). V was pared by 0 bases and J by 5 bases, with 14 bases between. Germline V gene data show CDR1 as SGHAT and CDR2 as FQDESV (reference sequence). The CDR3 spans 15 residues. Here the CDR3 reads CASSLAEGRVDEQYF. CDR3 nucleotide sequence: TGTGCCAGCAGCTTAGCTGAGGGCAGGGTGGACGAGCAGTACTTC.

V usage is TRBV5-1 and J usage is TRBJ2-4; TRBD1 matches at 7 bases. Germline V gene lookup returns CDR1 SGHRS and CDR2 YFSETQ. This CDR3 is 13 amino acids long. V dropped 4 bases and J dropped 5; count of bases not matched to a gene: 3. CDR3 in amino acids: CASSPGQENIQYF. Written as DNA, the CDR3 is TGCGCCAGCAGCCCCGGACAGGAAAACATTCAGTACTTC.

This clonotype was counted between two and nine times. The chain recombines TRBV5-1 with TRBJ2-4, with 7 bases identical to TRBD1. This CDR3 has 15 amino acids. Trimming removed 5 bases from V and 0 bases from J; junction bases left unmatched: 5. Germline V CDR1 and CDR2: SGHRS, YFSETQ. CDR3 nucleotides: TGCGCCAGCAGTGGTGGACAGGTAGCCAAAAACATTCAGTACTTC. It translates to CASSGGQVAKNIQYF.

A few counts support this clonotype. The CDR3, as DNA: TGTGCCACCGGTAGAGGTGGAGCTTTCTTT. Its translation is CATGRGGAFF. The rearrangement joins TRBV28 to TRBJ1-1; D not certain. The V end lost 10 bases, the J end lost 10 bases, and 13 bases lay between the germline ends. CDR1 is MDHEN and CDR2 is SYDVKM in the germline V gene. The CDR3 extends over 10 amino acids.

This chain connects TRBV7-7 to TRBJ2-7, with 7 bases fitting TRBD1. Germline V gene sequence: CDR1 SSHAT, CDR2 FNYEAQ (reference sequence). V was clipped by 5 bases and J by 3 bases; unmatched bases: 4. The CDR3 is 13 amino acids. CDR3 amino acids: CASSQGQYYEQYF. The CDR3 coding sequence is TGTGCCAGCAGCCAGGGACAGTACTACGAGCAGTACTTC.

This clonotype appeared many times. The CDR3 loop is CASNSLAGTGELFF. CDR3 sequence (DNA): TGTGCCAGCAACTCTTTAGCGGGAACCGGGGAGCTGTTTTTT. The chain uses TRBV7-9 and TRBJ2-2; 8 positions match TRBD2. The trim removed 7 bases at V and 5 bases at J, leaving 6 bases unmatched. Germline CDR1 reads SEHNR; CDR2 reads FQNEAQ (reference sequence). The CDR3 extends over 14 amino acids.

V usage is TRBV20-1 and J usage is TRBJ2-5; D not certain. CDR1 and CDR2 (germline): DFQATT, SNEGSKA (reference sequence). This CDR3 spans 14 amino acids. Trimming stripped 1 base from V and 2 bases from J, with 11 bases between. As DNA, the CDR3 is TGCAGTGCTAGAGTTGGGAACTTACAAGAGACCCAGTACTTC. As protein: CSARVGNLQETQYF.